Below are 3 T cell receptor beta chains sequenced from a single sample in a study of T cell changes during pregnancy in multiple sclerosis. TCRdb's table, derived via immunoSEQ multiplex PCR, lists solely in-frame clones and lacks some. The repertoire holds 70,000 or so clones, with around nine tenths as singletons. The starting material was CD4+ T cells from peripheral blood mononuclear cells, obtained after pregnancy. These receptor sequences come from a female donor with multiple sclerosis, enrolled in a pregnancy study.

The chain combines TRBV30 with TRBJ1-3; maybe TRBD1 (5 bases). The CDR3 is made up of 14 amino acids. The V and J ends lost 3 bases and 0 bases respectively, with 9 bases between them. The germline V gene has CDR1 GTSNPN and CDR2 SVGIG (reference sequence). CDR3 amino acids: CAWRADSSGNTIYF. For the CDR3, the DNA is TGTGCCTGGAGAGCCGACAGCTCTGGAAACACCATATATTTT.

This clone has more than one count but fewer than ten. The CDR3 nucleotides read TGTGCCAGCAGCCAAGGGGTGAACACTGAAGCTTTCTTT. Translated, it gives CASSQGVNTEAFF. This chain uses TRBV7-3 with TRBJ1-1, with a weak D call TRBD1 (5 bases). CDR1 SGHTA and CDR2 FQGTGA come from the germline V gene. There are 13 residues in the CDR3. V lost 5 bases and J lost 0, with 7 bases in between.

The chain links TRBV19 to TRBJ1-4; possible D gene TRBD1, 6 bases. The CDR3 spans 15 residues. Germline V lookup: CDR1 LNHDA, CDR2 SQIVND (reference sequence). Trimming cost V 5 bases and J 8 bases, with 18 bases left between them. As DNA, the CDR3 is TGTGCCAGTAGTCCCATGGACAGCCTGGAGGAAAAACTGTTTTTT. Its translation: CASSPMDSLEEKLFF.